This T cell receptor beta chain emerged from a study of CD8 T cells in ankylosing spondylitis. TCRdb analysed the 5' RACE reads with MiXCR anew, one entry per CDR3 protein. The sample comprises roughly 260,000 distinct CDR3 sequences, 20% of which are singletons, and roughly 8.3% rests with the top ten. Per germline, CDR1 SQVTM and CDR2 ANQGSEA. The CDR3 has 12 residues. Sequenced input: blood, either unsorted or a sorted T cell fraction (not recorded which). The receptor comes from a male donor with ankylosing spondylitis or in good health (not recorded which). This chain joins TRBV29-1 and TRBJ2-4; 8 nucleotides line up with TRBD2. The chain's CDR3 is CTPRAGAFIQYF. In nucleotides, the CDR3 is TGCACCCCTAGAGCGGGAGCTTTCATTCAGTACTTC.